This entry features one T cell receptor beta chain sequence. Its antigen is not known. The source of the sample is a study of long-term antiretroviral therapy in people with HIV. Study-wide findings and caveats: Subsequent to ART, diversity was augmented yet persisted below that of transplant donor controls. Clones that had undergone expansion before ART prevailed in the repertoire throughout all time points. Blood dating 2004 to 2017 may reflect older ART regimens.

The CDR3 totals 15 residues. With V trimmed by 3 bases and J by 2 bases, 6 bases remained unmatched. Investigators performed immunoSEQ version v3.0 at survey level. The assay was immunoSEQ multiplex PCR, and TCRdb's table has in-frame clones only and misses some. Of tens of thousands of clones detected, 84% appear once; the ten largest clones hold roughly 18%. The sample here was unsorted PBMCs, taken 0.5 years before starting antiretroviral therapy. This chain links TRBV23-1 with TRBJ2-7; 8 bases align to TRBD2. TRBV23-1 is known as an ORF, though its function is uncertain. This receptor was obtained from a man aged 35 to 55 with HIV. CDR3 in DNA: TGCGCCAGCAGTCACTCTAGCGGGCCTACCTACGAGCAGTACTTC. Translated: CASSHSSGPTYEQYF.